This T cell receptor beta chain is from a study of blood T cell repertoires in COVID-19. Study as a whole: Sites across the United States, Italy and Spain contributed samples from acute and convalescent COVID-19. From T cells, B-cell-depleted T cells, or PBMCs came the material, which was cDNA or gDNA.

The study assigned cohorts using participant-reported clinical history. The CDR3 totals 14 residues. V was trimmed by 6 bases and J by 6 bases, leaving 14 bases between them. Germline assignment: CDR1 SGHTA and CDR2 FQGNSA. As processed by the authors: Amplification of reference gene primers was used by the study to estimate nucleated cell counts. Profiled with immunoSEQ multiplex PCR; TCRdb holds only in-frame clones, not every one. The V and J calls and the clone size are those of that table, but D and trimming were determined from the DNA. Of approximately 270,000 clones listed, 86% are singletons.

This clonotype was sampled from a man in his forties or fifties who had recovered from COVID-19. Material: PBMCs or T cells enriched from blood (not recorded which). The genes are TRBV7-2 and TRBJ1-4; tentatively, D is TRBD1 (6 bases). CDR3 amino acids: CASRWTAGDEKLFF. The CDR3 region has the DNA TGTGCCAGCAGGTGGACAGCTGGTGATGAAAAACTGTTTTTT.